The T cell receptor (beta chain) under discussion was sequenced for a study of blood T cells in healthy people across ages. In the study overall: About one barcoded beta molecule was captured per two T cells (by template switching).

CDR1 MRHNA and CDR2 SNTAGT come from the germline V gene. The CDR3 loop spans 17 amino acids. V lost 4 bases and J lost 6, with 23 bases in between. Alongside a J-beta primer mix, a sample-barcoded 5' primer served in a second PCR lasting 7 to 11 cycles. A template-switch adaptor that had 12 random nucleotides put a tag on each cDNA molecule. TCRdb called the 5' RACE reads again in MiXCR, with one record for every CDR3 protein. The table lists about 780,000 distinct CDR3 sequences, roughly 24% of them singletons, with under 3% in the top ten. The sample was also linked to a second study, of T cells of mothers and their children. That work adds: Every mother supplied over 8.5 million TCR beta CDR3 reads and every child a few million.

The sequence was obtained from a boy aged 5-17 years in good health. The chain is built from TRBV6-4 and TRBJ2-3; the D is unclear. The specimen was blood. In DNA form, the CDR3 reads TGTGCCAGCAGTGTCCCAACGATAGGCTCCCGTGTGGATACGCAGTATTTT. It is translated as CASSVPTIGSRVDTQYF.